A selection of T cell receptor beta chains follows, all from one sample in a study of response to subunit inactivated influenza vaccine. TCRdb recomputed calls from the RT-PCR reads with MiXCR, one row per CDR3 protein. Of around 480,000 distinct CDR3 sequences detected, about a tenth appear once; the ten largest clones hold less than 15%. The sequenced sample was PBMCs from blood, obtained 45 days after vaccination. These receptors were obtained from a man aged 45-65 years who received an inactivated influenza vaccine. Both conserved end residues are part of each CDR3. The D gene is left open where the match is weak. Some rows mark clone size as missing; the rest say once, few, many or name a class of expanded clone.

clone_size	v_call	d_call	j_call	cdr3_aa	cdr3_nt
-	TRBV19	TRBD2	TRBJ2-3	CASSTQTGTSGGTDTQYF	TGTGCCAGTAGTACCCAAACCGGGACTAGCGGCGGGACAGATACGCAGTATTTT
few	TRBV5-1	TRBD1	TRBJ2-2	CASSFWDRGAGELFF	TGCGCCAGCAGCTTCTGGGACAGGGGGGCCGGGGAGCTGTTTTTT
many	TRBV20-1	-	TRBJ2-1	CSADGVRGHYNEQFF	TGCAGTGCAGACGGAGTTCGTGGTCACTACAATGAGCAGTTCTTC
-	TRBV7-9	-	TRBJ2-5	CASSLARLGPETQYF	TGTGCCAGCAGCTTAGCTCGACTAGGACCAGAGACCCAGTACTTC
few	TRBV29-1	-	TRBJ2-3	CSVWRGDVEYF	TGCAGCGTTTGGCGGGGCGACGTCGAGTATTTT
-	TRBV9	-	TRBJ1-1	CASSVGRGSNTEAFF	TGTGCCAGCAGCGTAGGAAGAGGGAGTAACACTGAAGCTTTCTTT
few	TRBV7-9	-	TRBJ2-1	CASSLMTQMIEQFF	TGTGCCAGCAGCTTGATGACTCAAATGATTGAGCAGTTCTTC
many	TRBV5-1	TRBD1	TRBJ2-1	CASRQQGNNEQFF	TGCGCCAGCAGACAACAGGGGAACAATGAGCAGTTCTTC
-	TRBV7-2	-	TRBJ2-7	CASSLAPPTQQNRYIEQYF	TGTGCCAGCAGCTTAGCGCCCCCTACTCAACAAAACCGTTATATCGAGCAGTACTTC
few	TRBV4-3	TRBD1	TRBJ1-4	CASSQRDSSEKLFF	TGCGCCAGCAGCCAAAGGGACAGTAGTGAAAAACTGTTTTTT
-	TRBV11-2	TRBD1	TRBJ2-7	CASSSVGQGNYEQYF	TGTGCCAGCAGCAGCGTCGGACAGGGGAACTACGAGCAGTACTTC
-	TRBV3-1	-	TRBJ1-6	CASSQDVLGSPLHF	TGTGCCAGCAGCCAAGATGTCCTAGGCTCACCCCTCCACTTT
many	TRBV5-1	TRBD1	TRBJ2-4	CASSLQTGLSDIQYF	TGCGCCAGCTCCCTTCAGACAGGGCTGTCGGACATTCAGTACTTC
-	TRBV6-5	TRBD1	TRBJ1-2	CASSYSGETGVYTF	TGTGCCAGCAGTTACTCTGGGGAGACAGGGGTCTACACCTTC
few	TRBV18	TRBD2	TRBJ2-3	CASSPVAGGSDTQYF	TGTGCCAGCTCACCGGTAGCGGGGGGATCGGATACGCAGTATTTT
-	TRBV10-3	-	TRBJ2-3	CAISESKDRGTQYF	TGTGCCATCAGTGAGTCTAAGGACAGAGGTACGCAGTATTTT
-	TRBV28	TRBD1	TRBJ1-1	CASSLSVWQGASEAFF	TGTGCCAGCAGTTTATCAGTTTGGCAGGGGGCCTCTGAAGCTTTCTTT
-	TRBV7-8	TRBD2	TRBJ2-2	CASSTHGLAGGRDTGELFF	TGTGCCAGCAGCACGCACGGACTAGCGGGAGGGCGGGACACCGGGGAGCTGTTTTTT
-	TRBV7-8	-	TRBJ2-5	CASRRNGETQYF	TGTGCCAGCAGACGAAATGGGGAGACCCAGTACTTC
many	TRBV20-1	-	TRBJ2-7	CSASVISGRVYF	TGCAGTGCTAGCGTCATTTCTGGCAGGGTTTACTTC
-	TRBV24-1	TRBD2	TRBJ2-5	CATSESGLASETQYF	TGTGCCACCAGTGAATCCGGACTAGCCTCAGAGACCCAGTACTTC
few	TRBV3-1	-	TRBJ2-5	CASSQNRFFGTQYF	TGTGCCAGCAGCCAAAACCGGTTTTTCGGGACCCAGTACTTC
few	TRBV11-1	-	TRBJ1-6	CASSSPPWGKSSYNSPLHF	TGTGCCAGCAGCTCTCCGCCTTGGGGGAAAAGCTCCTATAATTCACCCCTCCACTTT
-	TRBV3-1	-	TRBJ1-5	CASSPSWGAGNQPQHF	TGTGCCAGCAGCCCCTCTTGGGGGGCGGGCAATCAGCCCCAGCATTTT
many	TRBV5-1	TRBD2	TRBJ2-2	CASSLLAGGTGELFF	TGCGCCAGCAGCTTGTTGGCGGGGGGCACCGGGGAGCTGTTTTTT
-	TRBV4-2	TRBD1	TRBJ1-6	CASSQVSGGDSPLHF	TGTGCCAGCAGCCAAGTTTCAGGGGGTGATTCACCCCTCCACTTT
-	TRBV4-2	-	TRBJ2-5	CASSQAAGEETQYF	TGTGCCAGCAGCCAAGCGGCTGGCGAAGAGACCCAGTACTTC
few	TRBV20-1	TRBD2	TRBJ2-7	CSADGLAGAYEQYF	TGCAGTGCTGACGGACTAGCGGGAGCCTACGAGCAGTACTTC
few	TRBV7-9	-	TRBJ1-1	CASSFRAGLNTEAFF	TGTGCCAGCAGCTTTAGGGCAGGCCTGAACACTGAAGCTTTCTTT
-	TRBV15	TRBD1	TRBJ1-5	CATSRLDRAQPQHF	TGTGCCACCAGCAGACTGGACAGGGCTCAGCCCCAGCATTTT
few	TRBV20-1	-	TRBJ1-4	CSARDRGQSNEKLFF	TGCAGTGCTAGAGATCGAGGACAGAGTAATGAAAAACTGTTTTTT
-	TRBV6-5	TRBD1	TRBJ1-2	CASSYTTGDYGYTF	TGTGCCAGCAGTTACACCACAGGGGACTATGGCTACACCTTC
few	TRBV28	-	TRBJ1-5	CASSLKGWQPQHF	TGTGCCAGCAGTTTAAAGGGTTGGCAGCCCCAGCATTTT
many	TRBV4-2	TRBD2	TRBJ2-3	CASSLRTSGGAWTDTQYF	TGTGCCAGCAGCCTTCGGACTAGCGGGGGGGCCTGGACAGATACGCAGTATTTT
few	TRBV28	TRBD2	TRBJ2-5	CASRKLAGGQETQYF	TGTGCCAGCAGGAAACTAGCGGGGGGACAAGAGACCCAGTACTTC
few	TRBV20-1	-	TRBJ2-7	CSARDTGSYEQYF	TGCAGTGCTAGAGACACAGGCTCCTACGAGCAGTACTTC
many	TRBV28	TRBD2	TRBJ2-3	CASSLAGAGDTQYF	TGTGCCAGCAGTTTAGCGGGAGCAGGAGATACGCAGTATTTT
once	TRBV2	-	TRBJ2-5	CASSDLFQETQYF	TGTGCCAGCAGTGACCTATTCCAAGAGACCCAGTACTTC
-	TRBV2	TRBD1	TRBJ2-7	CASSDGDSPFYEQYF	TGTGCCAGCAGTGATGGGGACAGTCCCTTCTACGAGCAGTACTTC
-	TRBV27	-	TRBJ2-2	CASSLFSVNTGELFF	TGTGCCAGCAGTTTATTCTCAGTGAACACCGGGGAGCTGTTTTTT